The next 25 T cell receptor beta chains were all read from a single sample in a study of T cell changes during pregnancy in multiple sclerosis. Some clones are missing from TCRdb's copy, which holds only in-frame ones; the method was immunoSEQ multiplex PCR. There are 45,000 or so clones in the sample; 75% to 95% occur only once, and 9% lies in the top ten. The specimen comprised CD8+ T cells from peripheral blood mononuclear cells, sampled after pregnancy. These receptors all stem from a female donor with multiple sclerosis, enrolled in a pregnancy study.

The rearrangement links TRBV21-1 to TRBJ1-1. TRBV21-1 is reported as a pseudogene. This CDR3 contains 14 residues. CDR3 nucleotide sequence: TGTGCCAGCAGCAAAGGTGGGGTGGGGGGTGAAGCTTTCTTT. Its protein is CASSKGGVGGEAFF.

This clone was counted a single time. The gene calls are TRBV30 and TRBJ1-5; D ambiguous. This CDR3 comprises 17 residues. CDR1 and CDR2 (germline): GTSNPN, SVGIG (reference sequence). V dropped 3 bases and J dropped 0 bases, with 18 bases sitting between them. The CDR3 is CAWSGVGSGYSNQPQHF. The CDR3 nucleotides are TGTGCCTGGAGCGGGGTAGGTTCGGGGTATAGCAATCAGCCCCAGCATTTT.

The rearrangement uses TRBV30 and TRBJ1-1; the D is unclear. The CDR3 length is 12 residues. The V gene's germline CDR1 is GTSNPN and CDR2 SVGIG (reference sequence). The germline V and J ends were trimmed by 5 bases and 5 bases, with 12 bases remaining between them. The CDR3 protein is CAWAQTGTEAFF. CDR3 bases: TGTGCCTGGGCCCAGACGGGAACTGAAGCTTTCTTT.

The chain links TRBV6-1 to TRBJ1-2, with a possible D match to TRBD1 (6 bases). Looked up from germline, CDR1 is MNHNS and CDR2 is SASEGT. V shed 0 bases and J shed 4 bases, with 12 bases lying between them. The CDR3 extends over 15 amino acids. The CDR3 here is CASSEASDRSYGYTF. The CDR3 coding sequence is TGTGCCAGCAGTGAAGCATCGGACAGAAGCTATGGCTACACCTTC.

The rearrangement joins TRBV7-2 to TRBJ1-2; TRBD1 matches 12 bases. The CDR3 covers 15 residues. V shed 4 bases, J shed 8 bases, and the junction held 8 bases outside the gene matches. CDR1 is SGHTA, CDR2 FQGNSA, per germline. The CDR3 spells CASSYGTGGARGYTF. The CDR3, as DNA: TGTGCCAGCAGCTATGGGACAGGGGGCGCGAGGGGCTACACCTTC.

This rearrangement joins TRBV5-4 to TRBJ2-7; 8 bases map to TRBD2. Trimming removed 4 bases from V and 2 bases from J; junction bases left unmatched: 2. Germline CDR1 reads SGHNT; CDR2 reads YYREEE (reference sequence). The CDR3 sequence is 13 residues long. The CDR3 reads CASSAGGPYEQYF. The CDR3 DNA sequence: TGTGCCAGCAGCGCGGGGGGTCCCTACGAGCAGTACTTC.

The CDR3: CASSLVSATNEKLFF. Written as DNA, the CDR3 is TGTGCCAGCAGCTTAGTTTCAGCAACTAATGAAAAACTGTTTTTT. The V gene is TRBV7-8, the J gene TRBJ1-4, with D unclear. Looked up from germline, CDR1 is SGHVS and CDR2 is FQNEAQ. Trimming removed 1 base at V and 0 bases at J, with 6 bases between. The CDR3 covers 15 residues.

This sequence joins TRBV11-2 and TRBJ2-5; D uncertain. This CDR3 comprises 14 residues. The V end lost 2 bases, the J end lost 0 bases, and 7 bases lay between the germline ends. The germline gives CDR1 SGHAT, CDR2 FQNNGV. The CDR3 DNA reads TGTGCCAGCAGCTTATCGCGGTACCAAGAGACCCAGTACTTC. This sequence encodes CASSLSRYQETQYF.

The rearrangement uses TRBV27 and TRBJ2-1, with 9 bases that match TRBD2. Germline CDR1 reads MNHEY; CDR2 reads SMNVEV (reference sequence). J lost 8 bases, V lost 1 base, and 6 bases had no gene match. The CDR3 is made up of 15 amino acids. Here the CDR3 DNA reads TGTGCCAGCAGTTTATGGCGGGGGGGCTCGTATGAGCAGTTCTTC. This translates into CASSLWRGGSYEQFF.

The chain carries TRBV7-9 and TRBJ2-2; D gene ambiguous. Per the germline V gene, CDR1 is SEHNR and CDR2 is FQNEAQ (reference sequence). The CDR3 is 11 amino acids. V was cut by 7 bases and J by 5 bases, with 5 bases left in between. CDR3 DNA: TGTGCCAGCACTCGGACCGGGGAGCTGTTTTTT. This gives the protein CASTRTGELFF.

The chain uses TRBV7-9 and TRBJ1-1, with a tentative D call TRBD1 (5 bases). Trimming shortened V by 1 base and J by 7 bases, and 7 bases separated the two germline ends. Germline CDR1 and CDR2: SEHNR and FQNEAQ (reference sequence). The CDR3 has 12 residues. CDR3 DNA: TGTGCCAGCAGCTTAGAGGGGATTGAAGCTTTCTTT. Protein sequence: CASSLEGIEAFF.

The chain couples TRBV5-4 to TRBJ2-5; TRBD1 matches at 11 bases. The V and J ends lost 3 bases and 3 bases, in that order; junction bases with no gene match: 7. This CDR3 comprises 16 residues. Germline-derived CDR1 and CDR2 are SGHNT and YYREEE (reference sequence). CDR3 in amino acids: CASSSGQGGIEETQYF. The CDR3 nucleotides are TGTGCCAGCAGCTCGGGACAGGGGGGCATCGAAGAGACCCAGTACTTC.

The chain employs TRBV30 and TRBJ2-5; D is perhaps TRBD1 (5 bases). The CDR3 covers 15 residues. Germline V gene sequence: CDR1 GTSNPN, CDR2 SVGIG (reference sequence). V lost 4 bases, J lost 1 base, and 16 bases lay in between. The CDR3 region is CAWNRAGSLQETQYF. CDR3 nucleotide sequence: TGTGCCTGGAATAGGGCAGGGTCTCTCCAAGAGACCCAGTACTTC.

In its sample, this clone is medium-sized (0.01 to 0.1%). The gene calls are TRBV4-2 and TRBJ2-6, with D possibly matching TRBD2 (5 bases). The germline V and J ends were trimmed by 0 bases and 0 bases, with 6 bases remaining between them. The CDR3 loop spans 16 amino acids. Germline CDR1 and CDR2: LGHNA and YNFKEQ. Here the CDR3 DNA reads TGTGCCAGCAGCCAAGATGCGGGCTCTGGGGCCAACGTCCTGACTTTC. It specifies CASSQDAGSGANVLTF.

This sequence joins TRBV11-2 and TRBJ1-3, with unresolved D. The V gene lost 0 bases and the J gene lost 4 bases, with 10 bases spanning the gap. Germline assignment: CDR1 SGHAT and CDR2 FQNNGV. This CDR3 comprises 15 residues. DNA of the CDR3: TGTGCCAGCAGCTTAGATGCGGGTATGGGAAACACCATATATTTT. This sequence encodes CASSLDAGMGNTIYF. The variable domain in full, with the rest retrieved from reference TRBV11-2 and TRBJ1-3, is EAGVAQSPRYKIIEKRQSVAFWCNPISGHATLYWYQQILGQGPKLLIQFQNNGVVDDSQLPKDRFSAERLKGVDSTLKIQPAKLEDSAVYLCASSLDAGMGNTIYFGEGSWLTVV.

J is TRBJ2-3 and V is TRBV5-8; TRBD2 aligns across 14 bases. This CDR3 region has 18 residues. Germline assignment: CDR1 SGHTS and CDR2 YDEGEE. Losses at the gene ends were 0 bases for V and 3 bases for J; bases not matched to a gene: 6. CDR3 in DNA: TGTGCCAGCAGCTTGGGTATAAGACTAGCGGGAGGGACAGATACGCAGTATTTT. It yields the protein CASSLGIRLAGGTDTQYF.

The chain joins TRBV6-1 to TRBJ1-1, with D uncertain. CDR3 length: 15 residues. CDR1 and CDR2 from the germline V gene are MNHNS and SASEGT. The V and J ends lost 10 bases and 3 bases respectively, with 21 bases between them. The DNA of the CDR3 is TGTGCCACCAGATCAAGATGGGTGAGGGACACTGAAGCTTTCTTT. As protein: CATRSRWVRDTEAFF.

The CDR3 loop reads CASRTTGLSNQPQHF. The CDR3 coding sequence is TGTGCCAGCAGGACCACAGGGCTAAGCAATCAGCCCCAGCATTTT. V gene TRBV27 combines with J gene TRBJ1-5; the D gene is possibly TRBD1 (6 bases). Germline V gene sequence: CDR1 MNHEY, CDR2 SMNVEV (reference sequence). The V and J ends lost 6 bases and 1 base respectively, with 13 bases between them. The CDR3 is 15 amino acids.

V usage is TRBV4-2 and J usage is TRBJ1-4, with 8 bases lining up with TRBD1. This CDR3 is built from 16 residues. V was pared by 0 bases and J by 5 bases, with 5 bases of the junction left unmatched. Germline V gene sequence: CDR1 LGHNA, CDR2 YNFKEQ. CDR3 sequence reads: CASSQEFPGGNEKLFF. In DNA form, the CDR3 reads TGTGCCAGCAGCCAAGAATTCCCAGGGGGCAATGAAAAACTGTTTTTT.

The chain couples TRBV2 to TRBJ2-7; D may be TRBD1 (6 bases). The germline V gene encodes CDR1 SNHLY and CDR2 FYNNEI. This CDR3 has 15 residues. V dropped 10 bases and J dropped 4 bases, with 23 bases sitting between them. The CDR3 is CANTNYRDTDYEQYF. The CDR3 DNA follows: TGTGCCAACACGAACTACAGGGATACGGATTACGAGCAGTACTTC.

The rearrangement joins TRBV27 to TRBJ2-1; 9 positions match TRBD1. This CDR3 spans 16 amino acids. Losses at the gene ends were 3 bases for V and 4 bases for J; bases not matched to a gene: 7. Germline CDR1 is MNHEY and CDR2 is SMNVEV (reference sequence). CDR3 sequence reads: CASSFIRQGVYNEQFF. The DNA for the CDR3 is TGTGCCAGCAGTTTTATCCGACAGGGGGTATACAATGAGCAGTTCTTC.

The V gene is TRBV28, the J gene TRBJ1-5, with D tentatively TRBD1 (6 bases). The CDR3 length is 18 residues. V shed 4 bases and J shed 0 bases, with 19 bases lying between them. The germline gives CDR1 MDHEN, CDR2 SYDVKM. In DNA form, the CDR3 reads TGTGCCAGCAGTTCGAGCATTACAGGGTGGCGTAGCAATCAGCCCCAGCATTTT. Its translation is CASSSSITGWRSNQPQHF.

The CDR3 here is CASSQSIRLYSCTDTQYF. The DNA of the CDR3 is TGCGCCAGCAGTCAATCTATCAGGCTGTACTCATGCACAGATACGCAGTATTTT. This chain joins TRBV23-1 and TRBJ2-3; unclear D gene. TRBV23-1 qualifies as an ORF whose function is uncertain. The CDR3 runs 18 residues. Between the trimmed V and J ends, which lost 0 bases and 1 base, there was a span of 17 bases.

The CDR3 loop reads CASSDWGSSSTDTQYF. CDR3 DNA: TGTGCCAGCAGTGACTGGGGCAGTTCTAGCACAGATACGCAGTATTTT. The V gene is TRBV6-4, the J gene TRBJ2-3, with D possibly being TRBD1 (5 bases). Trimming left V 1 base short and J 0 bases short, with 11 bases between. CDR3 size: 16 residues. CDR1 is MRHNA and CDR2 is SNTAGT in the germline V gene.

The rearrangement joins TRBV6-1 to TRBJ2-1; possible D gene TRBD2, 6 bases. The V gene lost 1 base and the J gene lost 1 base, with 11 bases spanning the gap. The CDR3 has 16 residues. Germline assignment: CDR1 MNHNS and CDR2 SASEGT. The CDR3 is CASSEVGGHSYNEQFF. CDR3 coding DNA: TGTGCCAGCAGTGAAGTAGGAGGGCATTCCTACAATGAGCAGTTCTTC.